This T cell receptor beta chain came from a study of metastatic and nonmetastatic thyroid tumors. Across the study: Repertoires from blood and tumor or nodule tissue of malignant and benign thyroid patients were compared. General study results and limits: Malignant thyroid tumors reportedly exceeded benign nodules significantly in TCR beta diversity, with the difference appearing in blood and tumor.

The trim removed 0 bases at V and 4 bases at J, leaving 3 bases unmatched. Germline V gene lookup returns CDR1 SGHRS and CDR2 YFSETQ. The CDR3 spans 15 residues. Prior to thyroid surgery, none of the patients had received any treatment. TCRdb re-called the PCR reads via MiXCR. The table has about 13,000 clones, approximately 30% seen once. This clone was counted only a few times. Its cognate antigen is unknown. The sequencing sample was made of tumor tissue. This sequence was found in a female donor with papillary thyroid cancer or a benign thyroid nodule (not recorded which). Some clones in this sample may be carry-over from other donors' samples. This sequence joins TRBV5-1 and TRBJ2-2, with 7 bases fitting TRBD1. CDR3 nucleotides: TGCGCCAGCAGCTTGGTAGCAGGGGGCACCGGGGAGCTGTTTTTT. Protein sequence: CASSLVAGGTGELFF.